The rows below give T cell receptor beta chains drawn from one sample of a study of patients and donors after allogeneic stem cell transplantation. One entry per CDR3 protein results from TCRdb running MiXCR on the RT-PCR reads. This table has approximately 220,000 distinct CDR3 sequences, about 38% appearing once. Sequencing used blood, either unsorted or a sorted T cell fraction (not recorded which). These receptors all come from a human donor who was either an allogeneic HSCT recipient or a stem cell or donor lymphocyte infusion donor (not recorded which). It is not recorded whose cells these are; they may come from a transplant donor. The conserved cysteine and the conserved F or W are not part of the CDR3 here.

cdr3_aa v_call cdr3_length
ASSFRQTPSQY TRBV28 11
ASSLSLGRGTDTQY TRBV12-3/TRBV12-4 14
ASSLGTGEGTEAF TRBV12-3/TRBV12-4 13
ASSVGTGAGYGYT TRBV9 13
ASSQVGSYNSPLH TRBV4-3 13
ASSPNRGTEAF TRBV18 11
ASSYYRDWETQY TRBV6-2/TRBV6-3 12
ASSPGQLEKLF TRBV4-3 11
ASSPWSGANVLT TRBV2 12
SARGLAGRLDEQF TRBV20-1 13
ASSLWQINEQF TRBV5-6 11
ASSLGALGLDPYEQY TRBV7-8 15
ASSLSAGDGYT TRBV12-3/TRBV12-4 11
ASSFKTGSPNSPLH TRBV5-5 14
AITGTPGTYEQY TRBV10-3 12
SARTDSYEQY TRBV20-1 10
ASSLRIGQGYNEQF TRBV5-1 14
ASSDSAGTYNEQF TRBV6-4 13
ASSETQETQY TRBV18 10
ATSRVGLGEAF TRBV15 11
ASSAQEGGNTIY TRBV4-2 12
ASSLRQGSNTEAF TRBV5-1 13
ASTVYKGTEAF TRBV7-2 11
ASSLERPGRDNSPLH TRBV5-1 15
ASSQVRGSYNSPLH TRBV4-3 14
ASSKPGSRVTEAF TRBV21-1 13
ASNSPLYEQY TRBV28 10
ASSQDVFLNTEAF TRBV3-1 13
ASSYRGGSYNSPLH TRBV6-5 14
ASSLLRARDEQY TRBV5-1 12
ASSPRGGLNTEAF TRBV18 13
ASSSVGRSTDTQY TRBV7-3 13